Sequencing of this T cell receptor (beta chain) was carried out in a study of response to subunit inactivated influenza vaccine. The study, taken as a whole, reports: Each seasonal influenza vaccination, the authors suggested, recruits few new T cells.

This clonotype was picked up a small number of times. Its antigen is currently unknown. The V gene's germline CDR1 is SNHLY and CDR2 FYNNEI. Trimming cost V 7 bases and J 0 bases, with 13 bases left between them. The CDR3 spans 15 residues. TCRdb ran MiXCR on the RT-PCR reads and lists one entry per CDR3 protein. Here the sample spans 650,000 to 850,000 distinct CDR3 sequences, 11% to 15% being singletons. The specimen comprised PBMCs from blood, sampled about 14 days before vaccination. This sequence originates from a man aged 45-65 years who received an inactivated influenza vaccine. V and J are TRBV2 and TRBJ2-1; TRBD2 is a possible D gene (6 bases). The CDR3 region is CASNRRVRSYNEQFF. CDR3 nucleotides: TGTGCCAGCAACCGGAGGGTCCGCTCCTACAATGAGCAGTTCTTC.